Below, 16 T cell receptor beta chains from the same sample are listed, as sequenced in a study of shared clonotypes between healthy human individuals. Some clones are missing from TCRdb's copy, which holds only in-frame ones; the method was immunoSEQ multiplex PCR. The sample consists of millions of clones, approximately 95% of them appearing once. The sample taken for sequencing was naive CD4+ T cells from PBMCs. The subset: CD45RA+ positively selected. All receptors derive from a man between 18 and 29 years old in good health. Some clones in this sample may be carry-over from other donors' samples.

The rearrangement uses TRBV5-1 and TRBJ2-7; TRBD2 is a possible D gene (5 bases). The CDR3 length is 18 residues. V was pared by 0 bases and J by 7 bases, with 26 bases between. CDR1 and CDR2 (germline): SGHRS, YFSETQ. Here the CDR3 reads CASSLDELDWSRTWEQYF. The CDR3, as DNA: TGCGCCAGCAGCTTGGACGAACTAGACTGGTCTAGAACCTGGGAGCAGTACTTC.

The gene calls are TRBV5-4 and TRBJ2-7, with a tentative D call TRBD1 (5 bases). V dropped 4 bases and J dropped 5 bases, with 19 bases sitting between them. CDR3 size: 15 residues. Germline CDR1 is SGHNT and CDR2 is YYREEE (reference sequence). CDR3 in DNA: TGTGCCAGCAGCCCCAACCAAGGGGTAGTGAACGAGCAGTACTTC. Its protein product is CASSPNQGVVNEQYF.

This chain links TRBV7-9 with TRBJ2-7; no clear D. Looked up from germline, CDR1 is SEHNR and CDR2 is FQNEAQ (reference sequence). Trimming pared 5 bases from V and 5 bases from J, leaving 10 bases between. This CDR3 comprises 12 residues. The CDR3 sequence: CASSQMAHEQYF. The CDR3 DNA is TGTGCCAGCAGCCAGATGGCACACGAGCAGTACTTC.

The chain couples TRBV7-2 to TRBJ2-1, with D possibly TRBD1 on 5 matching bases. Trimming left V 5 bases short and J 1 base short, with 15 bases between. CDR3 length equals 16 residues. CDR1 and CDR2 (germline): SGHTA, FQGNSA. This chain's CDR3 is CASSPQGTRSYNEQFF. The DNA of the CDR3 is TGTGCCAGCAGCCCCCAGGGCACCCGATCCTACAATGAGCAGTTCTTC.

The chain recombines TRBV28 with TRBJ1-2; D remains ambiguous. CDR1 and CDR2 (germline): MDHEN, SYDVKM. This CDR3 is 17 amino acids long. Trimming took 8 bases from V and 0 from J, leaving 22 bases between them. The CDR3, as DNA: TGTGCCAGCGCTGAGCCGACCCGGGCCTCTGCTAACTATGGCTACACCTTC. Translated, it gives CASAEPTRASANYGYTF.

V usage is TRBV18 and J usage is TRBJ1-3; D is uncertain. This CDR3 has 16 amino acids. CDR1 KGHSH and CDR2 LQKENI come from the germline V gene. Trimming left V 5 bases short and J 8 bases short, with 22 bases between. CDR3 in DNA: TGTGCCAGCTCAACCAGGAACGGTCGGTTAGGAGACACCATATATTTT. Translation gives CASSTRNGRLGDTIYF.

The chain has TRBV27 and TRBJ1-1; D may be TRBD1 (5 bases). The CDR3 totals 16 residues. CDR1 is MNHEY and CDR2 is SMNVEV in the germline V gene (reference sequence). V gave up 8 bases and J gave up 0 bases, with 19 bases separating them. CDR3: CASSEGWGRVNTEAFF. The CDR3 DNA follows: TGTGCCAGCTCTGAGGGGTGGGGTAGGGTGAACACTGAAGCTTTCTTT.

In regard to this clone: Distinct nucleotide sequences in the sample also encode this CDR3. V is TRBV29-1 and J is TRBJ1-2; no clear D gene. The CDR3 extends over 11 amino acids. From germline, CDR1 is SQVTM and CDR2 ANQGSEA. Between the trimmed V and J ends, which lost 7 bases and 2 bases, there was a span of 8 bases. The CDR3 is CSATENYGYTF. The CDR3 DNA sequence: TGCAGCGCGACCGAGAACTATGGCTACACCTTC.

This sequence joins TRBV6-6 and TRBJ1-1; D is perhaps TRBD1 (5 bases). Germline V gene data show CDR1 as MNHNY and CDR2 as SVGAGI (reference sequence). The CDR3 spans 14 residues. The V end lost 2 bases, the J end lost 6 bases, and 13 bases lay between the germline ends. The CDR3 region has the DNA TGTGCCAGCAGTTACCAAGGGGACGGCCCTGAAGCTTTCTTT. Encoded protein: CASSYQGDGPEAFF.

The chain has TRBV9 and TRBJ2-7; D could derive from TRBD1 or TRBD2 (5 bases each). CDR3 length equals 15 residues. Germline CDR1 SGDLS, CDR2 YYNGEE. Trimming took 2 bases from V and 1 from J, leaving 13 bases between them. Here the CDR3 DNA reads TGTGCCAGCAGCGTCCGGGACGCAGGTTCCTACGAGCAGTACTTC. Amino acid sequence: CASSVRDAGSYEQYF.

V is TRBV13 and J is TRBJ1-1; the D gene is possibly TRBD1 (5 bases). This CDR3 is 14 amino acids long. Trimming cost V 4 bases and J 4 bases, with 13 bases left between them. Per germline, CDR1 PRHDT and CDR2 FYEKMQ (reference sequence). CDR3 nucleotides: TGTGCCAGCAGCTACACCAGGGACGGCACTGAAGCTTTCTTT. This translates into CASSYTRDGTEAFF.

V gene TRBV6-5 combines with J gene TRBJ2-7, with D possibly being TRBD1 or TRBD2 (7 bases each). This CDR3 has 14 residues. Germline V gene data show CDR1 as MNHEY and CDR2 as SVGAGI. The V end was cut by 6 bases, the J end by 2 bases, with 14 bases between. CDR3 loop: CASRPSGGAYEQYF. The DNA for the CDR3 is TGTGCCAGCAGGCCGTCAGGGGGGGCCTACGAGCAGTACTTC.

This chain joins TRBV5-1 and TRBJ2-2; possibly TRBD2 for D (6 bases). This CDR3 spans 17 amino acids. The ends were cut back, 4 bases at V and 6 bases at J, with 22 bases in the middle. The germline V gene encodes CDR1 SGHRS and CDR2 YFSETQ. The CDR3 loop reads CASSPGSSSSFAGELFF. For the CDR3, the DNA is TGCGCCAGCAGCCCCGGGAGCTCCTCGTCGTTCGCCGGGGAGCTGTTTTTT.

This clone was found once. The chain uses TRBV7-9 and TRBJ1-3; possible D gene TRBD1, 5 bases. CDR3 size: 19 residues. Trimming removed 6 bases from V and 1 base from J, with 25 bases in between. Germline loops: CDR1 SEHNR, CDR2 FQNEAQ (reference sequence). The CDR3 reads CASSARTGGPGLSGNTIYF. In DNA form, the CDR3 reads TGTGCCAGCAGTGCCCGTACGGGGGGACCGGGTCTGTCTGGAAACACCATATATTTT. The whole variable domain, filled in from reference TRBV7-9 and TRBJ1-3, reads DTGVSQNPRHKITKRGQNVTFRCDPISEHNRLYWYRQTLGQGPEFLTYFQNEAQLEKSRLLSDRFSAERPKGSFSTLEIQRTEQGDSAMYLCASSARTGGPGLSGNTIYFGEGSWLTVV.

The chain carries TRBV29-1 and TRBJ2-5; tentatively, D is TRBD1 or TRBD2 (5 bases each). V lost 5 bases to trimming and J lost 13 bases, with 17 bases between them. This CDR3 comprises 11 residues. From germline, CDR1 is SQVTM and CDR2 ANQGSEA. CDR3 loop: CSVSSPGLRYF. CDR3 DNA sequence: TGCAGCGTTTCCTCCCCGGGGCTGCGGTACTTC. Supplemented by reference TRBV29-1 and TRBJ2-5, the full variable domain reads SAVISQKPSRDICQRGTSLTIQCQVDSQVTMMFWYRQQPGQSLTLIATANQGSEATYESGFVIDKFPISRPNLTFSTLTVSNMSPEDSSIYLCSVSSPGLRYFGPGTRLLVL.

This chain joins TRBV19 and TRBJ1-1; D is undetermined. Germline V gives CDR1 LNHDA, CDR2 SQIVND (reference sequence). The CDR3 sequence is 14 residues long. Trimming left V 1 base short and J 6 bases short, with 12 bases between. Here the CDR3 reads CASSIGAGYSEAFF. In nucleotides, the CDR3 is TGTGCCAGTAGTATAGGGGCCGGCTATTCTGAAGCTTTCTTT.